One sample yielded the 6 T cell receptor beta chains listed below, sequenced in a study of cytomegalovirus exposure and HLA in healthy donors. Vbeta (60) and Jbeta (13) primers were used in the PCR. Repertoires were generated with immunoSEQ multiplex PCR, while TCRdb's copy carries only in-frame clones and drops some. Of some 200,000 clones in the sample, roughly 80% are singletons; the top ten hold 0.39%. The sequencing sample was made of PBMCs. The origin of the receptors is a male donor in good health and CMV-seropositive.

This chain joins TRBV19 and TRBJ1-3; D gene uncertain. With 9 bases removed from V and 2 bases from J, the gap between germline ends came to 11 bases. The germline CDR1 and CDR2 sequences are LNHDA and SQIVND (reference sequence). This CDR3 is built from 13 residues. CDR3 residues: CASGEGTGNTIYF. In DNA, the CDR3 is TGTGCCAGCGGAGAGGGAACTGGAAACACCATATATTTT.

This chain connects TRBV5-1 to TRBJ2-2; D not certain. Germline V lookup: CDR1 SGHRS, CDR2 YFSETQ. CDR3 length: 11 residues. Trimming shortened V by 5 bases and J by 6 bases, and 5 bases separated the two germline ends. CDR3 DNA sequence: TGCGCCAGCAGGGAGTCCGGGGAGCTGTTTTTT. It is translated as CASRESGELFF.

This chain joins TRBV5-1 and TRBJ1-2; possibly TRBD1 for D (6 bases). The CDR3 runs to 14 residues. V was pared by 0 bases and J by 8 bases, with 14 bases between. The germline gives CDR1 SGHRS, CDR2 YFSETQ. CDR3 nucleotide sequence: TGCGCCAGCAGCTTGGAAGCAGGGGCGGGCGGCTACACCTTC. Protein product: CASSLEAGAGGYTF.

The chain couples TRBV6-5 to TRBJ2-7; the D gene is possibly TRBD2 (6 bases). Per the germline V gene, CDR1 is MNHEY and CDR2 is SVGAGI. V lost 2 bases and J 7 bases, leaving 9 bases between the germline ends. The CDR3 is 12 amino acids. This CDR3 reads CASSYGSGEQYF. The CDR3 DNA is TGTGCCAGCAGTTACGGGAGCGGGGAGCAGTACTTC.

This chain connects TRBV30 to TRBJ2-7; weak D call: TRBD1 (5 bases). This CDR3 has 13 amino acids. Trimming cost V 4 bases and J 3 bases, with 13 bases left between them. Germline V gives CDR1 GTSNPN, CDR2 SVGIG (reference sequence). DNA for the CDR3: TGTGCCTGGACTCCCGGACACAACTACGAGCAGTACTTC. The encoded protein is CAWTPGHNYEQYF.

This clone was seen only a few times. The chain links TRBV6-4 to TRBJ2-7; 8 bases align to TRBD2. After removal of 8 bases from V and 2 bases from J, the junction contained 8 bases not matched to a gene. CDR1 and CDR2 (germline): MRHNA, SNTAGT. This CDR3 is 14 amino acids long. The CDR3 protein is CASPWRGGTYEQYF. The DNA of the CDR3 is TGTGCCAGCCCTTGGCGCGGGGGGACCTACGAGCAGTACTTC.